This T cell receptor beta chain was identified during a study of blood T cell repertoires in COVID-19 (dated by TCRdb to between 2020 and 2021). Describing the broader study: Samples from collaborators originated in the United States, Italy and Spain and spanned both the acute and convalescent phases of COVID-19. The material from the prospective study consisted of cDNA or gDNA derived from T cells, B-cell-depleted T cells, or PBMCs. Subjects who had been exposed to COVID-19, were actively infected with it, or had recovered from it provided the deeply sampled blood TCRbeta repertoires that made up the dataset. The repertoires were made available in a free public database intended to serve as a resource for research on the immune response to SARS-CoV-2. The samples were drawn from two sources: the first 160 participants of the ongoing ImmuneRACE study, and over 1,000 subjects contributed by 6 global collaborators. Nearly every sample came with metadata listing a de-identified subject ID, COVID-19 status, age in years and sex. Where available, HLA class I and class II types were obtained from metadata supplied by the sample provider rather than from assay-based typing. The paper as a whole reports these results and caveats: Clinical and demographic metadata were provided uncurated, with the amount varying by source and participant.

TCRbeta CDR3 regions were amplified from genomic DNA using the immunoSEQ Assay, a bias-controlled multiplex PCR. In the paper's pipeline: The number of nucleated cells in each sample was estimated from the amplification of reference gene primers within the assay. To quantify the absolute abundance of each unique TCRbeta CDR3 rearrangement, sequence reads were collapsed and filtered. For each sample, productive Simpson clonality was calculated as the square root of Simpson's diversity index across productive rearrangements. TCRdb retrieved this table from immuneACCESS and kept in-frame rearrangements only. Not all clones are present; in checked studies, unresolved V genes account for under half, and no reason is known for the remainder. From that table come the V and J calls and clone size; the DNA was used to work out D and trimming. This sample lists 250,000 or so clones; 70% to 90% were detected once. The ten largest clones capture over 1.5% of the sample.

Looking up the germline V gene yields CDR1 SNHLY and CDR2 FYNNEI. The CDR3, from cysteine to phenylalanine, totals 14 residues. Of all the DNA, just the CDR3 is kept, 42 bases in frame from base 1. The germline ends are 14 bases apart after V is trimmed by 8 bases and J by 0 bases. In regard to this clone: Its antigen has not been determined. Per-base quality was not reported, and no clone a single base away is much larger than it.

Participants in the prospective study were aged roughly 18 to 89 years, lived in 20 to 30 United States geographic areas, and enrolled through a virtual design. Cohort assignment in the prospective study relied on participant-reported clinical history from a screening survey and a study questionnaire. ImmuneRACE Cohort 3 recovered participants were defined by two consecutive negative NP/OP PCR tests, healthcare professional clearance, or symptom resolution. Mobile phlebotomists in the prospective study collected whole blood, serum and a nasopharyngeal or oropharyngeal swab from every participant. Participants in the prospective study had the option to provide additional blood draws and questionnaires over a 2-month period. Blood samples from the prospective study were shipped frozen or at room temperature prior to DNA extraction.

Here the chain combines TRBV2 and TRBJ2-7, and TRBD2 may be the D gene, going by 5 matching bases. Source material: PBMCs or T cells enriched from blood (not recorded which). This TCR was sampled from a woman between 50 and 59 years old who had recovered from COVID-19. The nucleotides read TGTGCCAGCGGGAGAGGGAAACCCTCCTACGAGCAGTACTTC. Its translation is CASGRGKPSYEQYF. Here the CDR3 is joined to the reference TRBV2 and TRBJ2-7 genes, and the full variable domain is: EPEVTQTPSHQVTQMGQEVILRCVPISNHLYFYWYRQILGQKVEFLVSFYNNEISEKSEIFDDQFSVERPDGSNFTLKIRSTKLEDSAMYFCASGRGKPSYEQYFGPGTRLTVT.